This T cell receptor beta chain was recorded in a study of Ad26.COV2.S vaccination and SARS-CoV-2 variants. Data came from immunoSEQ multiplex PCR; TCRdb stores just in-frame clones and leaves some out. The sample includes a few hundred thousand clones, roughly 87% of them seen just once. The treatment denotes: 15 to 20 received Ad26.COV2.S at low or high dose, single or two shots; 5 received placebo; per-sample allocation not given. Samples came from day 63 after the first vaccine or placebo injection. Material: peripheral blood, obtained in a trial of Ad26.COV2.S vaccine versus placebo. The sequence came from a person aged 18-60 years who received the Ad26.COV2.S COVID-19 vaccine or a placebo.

The CDR3 region is CASSPNRNQPQHF. The CDR3, as DNA: TGTGCCAGCAGCCCTAACAGGAATCAGCCCCAGCATTTT. The V call is TRBV12-3 or TRBV12-4, the J call TRBJ1-5, with D perhaps matching TRBD1 (5 bases). The CDR3 totals 13 residues. The germline V and J ends were trimmed by 6 bases and 4 bases, with 10 bases remaining between them.